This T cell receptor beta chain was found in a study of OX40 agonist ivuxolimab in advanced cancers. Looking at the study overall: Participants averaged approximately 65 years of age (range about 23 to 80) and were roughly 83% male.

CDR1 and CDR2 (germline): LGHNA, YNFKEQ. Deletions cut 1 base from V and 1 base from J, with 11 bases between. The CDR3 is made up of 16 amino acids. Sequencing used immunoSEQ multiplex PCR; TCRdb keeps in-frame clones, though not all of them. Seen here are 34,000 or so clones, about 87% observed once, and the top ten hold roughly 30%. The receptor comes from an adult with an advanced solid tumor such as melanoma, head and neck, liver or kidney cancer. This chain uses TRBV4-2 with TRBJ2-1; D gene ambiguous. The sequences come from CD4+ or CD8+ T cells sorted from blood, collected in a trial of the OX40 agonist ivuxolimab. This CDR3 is CASSQGDLSSYNEQFF. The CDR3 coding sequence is TGTGCCAGCAGCCAAGGCGACCTCTCTTCCTACAATGAGCAGTTCTTC.